These 8 T cell receptor beta chains were all obtained from the same sample, sequenced in a study of T cells in Graves' hyperthyroidism and ophthalmopathy. RNA transcripts were the template for amplifying TCR beta CDR3 regions. A first-round RT-PCR of the TCR CDR3 used the HTBI primer set. TCRdb recomputed calls from the multiplex PCR reads with MiXCR, one row per CDR3 protein. The sample lists 300,000 to 500,000 distinct CDR3 sequences, roughly 13% occurring once. Source material: blood. The receptor source for this set is a man aged 45 to 65 with Graves' ophthalmopathy.

There are many counts of this clonotype. The chain recombines TRBV20-1 with TRBJ2-3, with D perhaps matching TRBD1 (5 bases). The CDR3 contains 13 residues. V lost 4 bases, J lost 4 bases, and 12 bases lay in between. Germline V gene sequence: CDR1 DFQATT, CDR2 SNEGSKA (reference sequence). In DNA, the CDR3 is TGCAGTGCTACTGGGTGGGGCGCAGATACGCAGTATTTT. Translation: CSATGWGADTQYF.

This clonotype was counted only a few times. This rearrangement joins TRBV6-2 or TRBV6-3 to TRBJ2-7; 7 bases align to TRBD2. The CDR3 is 17 residues long. The ends lost 0 bases at V and 0 bases at J; junction bases unmatched: 8. Germline V gives CDR1 MNHEY, CDR2 SVGEGT. The CDR3 protein is CASSYSTSGLNSYEQYF. The CDR3 nucleotides read TGTGCCAGCAGTTACTCGACTTCGGGACTAAACTCCTACGAGCAGTACTTC.

This clonotype was counted many times. DNA of the CDR3: TGCAGTGCTAGCGGGAGGGCCGGTGAGCAGTTCTTC. Translation: CSASGRAGEQFF. The genes are TRBV20-1 and TRBJ2-1; 8 nucleotides align to TRBD2. The CDR3 is 12 residues long. J gave up 9 bases and V 3 bases, and 4 bases lay outside the gene matches. CDR1 DFQATT and CDR2 SNEGSKA come from the germline V gene (reference sequence).

The table lists this clonotype with many counts. The V call is TRBV30, the J call TRBJ1-2; 7 nucleotides line up with TRBD1. The CDR3 sequence is 13 residues long. The junction had 4 bases not matched to a gene; V was cut back by 2 bases and J by 4 bases. The germline V gene encodes CDR1 GTSNPN and CDR2 SVGIG (reference sequence). CDR3 protein: CAWSLGQSYGYTF. CDR3 coding DNA: TGTGCCTGGAGTTTGGGACAGTCCTATGGCTACACCTTC.

The chain couples TRBV11-2 to TRBJ2-4; unclear D gene. The CDR3 spans 14 residues. The V gene lost 3 bases and the J gene lost 6 bases, with 12 bases spanning the gap. The germline V gene encodes CDR1 SGHAT and CDR2 FQNNGV. CDR3 bases: TGTGCCAGCAGCTTCCGAGGTCCCGGAAACATTCAGTACTTC. Its translation: CASSFRGPGNIQYF.

With respect to this clonotype: A single base separates this from a much larger clone, so it may be a read error. This chain links TRBV12-5 with TRBJ2-6; weak D call: TRBD1 (5 bases). CDR3 size: 12 residues. Germline V gene lookup returns CDR1 LGHNT and CDR2 FRNRAP. CDR3 in amino acids: CASAPGANVPTF. CDR3 sequence (DNA): TGTGCTAGTGCGCCTGGGGCCAACGTCCCGACTTTC.

V and J are TRBV19 and TRBJ2-3; the D gene is possibly TRBD1 (5 bases). There are 15 residues in the CDR3. Germline V lookup: CDR1 LNHDA, CDR2 SQIVND (reference sequence). The V gene lost 3 bases and the J gene lost 2 bases, with 12 bases spanning the gap. The CDR3 reads CASSIGLGPTDTQYF. CDR3 nucleotide sequence: TGTGCCAGTAGTATCGGGCTGGGGCCCACAGATACGCAGTATTTT.

This clonotype was observed many times. The chain couples TRBV24-1 to TRBJ1-5; TRBD1 might be the D (5 bases). CDR1 and CDR2 from the germline V gene are KGHDR and SFDVKD. Trimming left V 5 bases short and J 1 base short, with 8 bases between. The CDR3 runs to 14 residues. The CDR3 sequence is CATSVPGSNQPQHF. The DNA of the CDR3 is TGTGCCACCAGTGTTCCAGGGAGCAATCAGCCCCAGCATTTT.